Below are 14 T cell receptor beta chains sequenced from a single sample in a study of T-cell reconstitution after alpha-beta-depleted transplantation in children. As it was prepared, the TCRbeta library received unique molecular identifiers. One entry per CDR3 protein, called by TCRdb with MiXCR from the PCR reads. The table lists some 300,000 distinct CDR3 sequences, roughly a tenth of them singletons. The source material was PBMCs, sampled before TCRalphabeta/CD19-depleted stem cell transplant. The receptors derive from a boy younger than two with acute myeloid leukemia, due to receive a stem cell transplant.

Ten or more counts support this clonotype. This chain joins TRBV6-6 and TRBJ2-2, with D uncertain. Germline CDR1 MNHNY, CDR2 SVGAGI (reference sequence). CDR3 length: 10 amino acids. V dropped 6 bases and J dropped 7 bases, with 3 bases sitting between them. This CDR3 reads CASRGGELFF. The CDR3 DNA follows: TGTGCCAGCAGAGGCGGGGAGCTGTTTTTT.

This clonotype was counted ten times or more. The J gene is TRBJ2-3, the V gene TRBV29-1; 7 bases are a match to TRBD1. CDR1 and CDR2 (germline): SQVTM, ANQGSEA. The CDR3 extends over 13 amino acids. Trimming took 8 bases from V and 2 from J; bases not matched to a gene: 7. The CDR3 DNA reads as TGCAGCTCCCGGGACAGCCCCACAGATACGCAGTATTTT. This codes for CSSRDSPTDTQYF.

The J gene is TRBJ2-5, the V gene TRBV11-3; no clear D gene. V was cut by 3 bases and J by 0 bases, with 8 bases left in between. Germline values: CDR1 SGHNT, CDR2 YENEEA. The CDR3 extends over 14 amino acids. The chain's CDR3 is CASSLVTDQETQYF. Here the CDR3 DNA reads TGTGCCAGCAGCTTGGTAACAGACCAAGAGACCCAGTACTTC.

Turning to this clonotype: A much larger clone sits a single nucleotide away, making a read error possible. V and J are TRBV20-1 and TRBJ1-2, with D maybe TRBD1 (6 bases). Per germline, CDR1 DFQATT and CDR2 SNEGSKA (reference sequence). V lost 4 bases and J lost 3, with 6 bases in between. The CDR3 is 11 residues long. The DNA of the CDR3 is TGCAGTGCTACAGGGGACTATGGCTACACCTTC. Protein product: CSATGDYGYTF.

This clonotype was observed a handful of times. This rearrangement joins TRBV20-1 to TRBJ2-5; TRBD1 matches 7 bases. Looked up from germline, CDR1 is DFQATT and CDR2 is SNEGSKA (reference sequence). V trimming: 3 bases; J trimming: 2 bases; junction bases outside the gene matches: 18. The CDR3 totals 18 residues. Written as DNA, the CDR3 is TGCAGTGCTAGTTTTTTACAGGGGTCCATCGGGCCACAAGAGACCCAGTACTTC. Protein sequence: CSASFLQGSIGPQETQYF.

A word on this clonotype: This may be a read error, as it is one base from a much larger clone. CDR3 in amino acids: CSVDIAVSYEQYF. In nucleotides, the CDR3 is TGCAGCGTTGACATAGCGGTGTCCTACGAGCAGTACTTC. The chain couples TRBV29-1 to TRBJ2-7, with a weak D call TRBD2 (6 bases). The CDR3 extends over 13 amino acids. Looked up from germline, CDR1 is SQVTM and CDR2 is ANQGSEA. The V gene lost 3 bases and the J gene lost 1 base, with 10 bases spanning the gap.

This clonotype was picked up many times. The chain combines TRBV11-1 with TRBJ2-3; D remains unclear. Germline V gene data show CDR1 as SGHAT and CDR2 as FQDESV (reference sequence). V was trimmed by 3 bases and J by 2 bases, leaving 3 bases between them. This CDR3 has 12 amino acids. The CDR3 region is CASSFFTDTQYF. The CDR3 bases are TGTGCCAGCAGCTTCTTCACAGATACGCAGTATTTT.

There are many counts of this clonotype. The chain combines TRBV10-3 with TRBJ2-7; no clear D. The CDR3 extends over 13 amino acids. CDR1 is ENHRY, CDR2 SYGVKD, per germline. Trimming left V 2 bases short and J 6 bases short, with 11 bases between. The CDR3 spells CAISERSQIEQYF. The CDR3 bases are TGTGCCATCAGTGAGAGGTCCCAGATCGAGCAGTACTTC.

There are many counts of this clonotype. The chain carries TRBV20-1 and TRBJ2-7, with D unclear. This CDR3 region has 11 residues. V lost 5 bases and J lost 3, with 8 bases in between. The germline gives CDR1 DFQATT, CDR2 SNEGSKA (reference sequence). The CDR3 coding sequence is TGCAGTGCTCGGAACATCTACGAGCAGTACTTC. It translates to CSARNIYEQYF.

V usage is TRBV11-2 and J usage is TRBJ2-3, with unresolved D. The CDR3 runs 12 residues. The germline V gene has CDR1 SGHAT and CDR2 FQNNGV. V was shortened by 4 bases and J by 4 bases, with 6 bases between the two germline ends. Here the CDR3 reads CASSWAADTQYF. In nucleotides, the CDR3 is TGTGCCAGCAGCTGGGCTGCAGATACGCAGTATTTT.

The V call is TRBV19, the J call TRBJ1-5; D unclear. In germline, CDR1 is LNHDA, CDR2 SQIVND (reference sequence). The CDR3 is 15 amino acids. V dropped 4 bases and J dropped 7 bases, with 17 bases sitting between them. CDR3 DNA: TGTGCCAGTAGTAATCCCTTGTGGGAGGACCAGCCCCAGCATTTT. Translating gives CASSNPLWEDQPQHF. The complete variable domain, with remaining parts taken from reference TRBV19 and TRBJ1-5, reads DGGITQSPKYLFRKEGQNVTLSCEQNLNHDAMYWYRQDPGQGLRLIYYSQIVNDFQKGDIAEGYSVSREKKESFPLTVTSAQKNPTAFYLCASSNPLWEDQPQHFGDGTRLSIL.

This clonotype was counted many times. The chain is built from TRBV15 and TRBJ2-7, with D possibly being TRBD2 (6 bases). This CDR3 contains 16 residues. CDR1 is LNHNV, CDR2 YYDKDF, per germline (reference sequence). V lost 1 base and J 2 bases, leaving 15 bases between the germline ends. This CDR3 reads CATSRVRGSGPYEQYF. The CDR3 DNA sequence: TGTGCCACCAGCAGAGTGCGGGGTAGCGGCCCCTACGAGCAGTACTTC. The full variable domain, its missing parts supplied by reference TRBV15 and TRBJ2-7, is DAMVIQNPRYQVTQFGKPVTLSCSQTLNHNVMYWYQQKSSQAPKLLFHYYDKDFNNEADTPDNFQSRRPNTSFCFLDIRSPGLGDTAMYLCATSRVRGSGPYEQYFGPGTRLTVT.

In this sample, this clonotype turned up a few times. The V gene is TRBV5-6, the J gene TRBJ2-1; D perhaps matches TRBD2 (5 bases). Per the germline V gene, CDR1 is SGHDT and CDR2 is YYEEEE. Trimming shortened V by 0 bases and J by 7 bases, and 8 bases separated the two germline ends. CDR3 length equals 13 residues. CDR3 amino acids: CASSLEPGNEQFF. DNA of the CDR3: TGTGCCAGCAGCTTGGAACCGGGGAATGAGCAGTTCTTC.

This clonotype was seen ten or more times. This chain uses TRBV11-2 with TRBJ2-3; TRBD2 agrees at 12 bases. V gave up 1 base and J gave up 5 bases; unmatched junction bases: 10. The CDR3 runs to 18 residues. Germline CDR1 and CDR2: SGHAT and FQNNGV. The CDR3 loop is CASSLVRLLAGGRDTQYF. CDR3 nucleotide sequence: TGTGCCAGCAGCTTAGTTCGCCTCCTAGCGGGGGGGCGAGATACGCAGTATTTT.